The clone carrying this T cell receptor (beta chain) was seen more than once but under ten times. What it binds is unknown. This specimen comes from a study of beta chain features in type 1 diabetes. About the study: Examination covered around 98 million sorted cells spanning all samples.

The sequenced template was cDNA made from the entire isolated RNA. The read count averaged approximately 3.5 million across naive, central memory and regulatory T cell samples. Sequencing was performed with immunoSEQ multiplex PCR; in TCRdb, only in-frame clones are kept and a portion is missing. Among 350,000 to 400,000 clones listed, roughly 12% were seen once. Study results and limitations: The similarity of naive, central memory and Treg TCRB repertoires appeared greater among patients than among healthy donors. Moderate but significant shortening of TCRB CDR3s was recorded in all four CD4+ subsets from Type 1 diabetes patients.

In all sorted populations, purity surpassed 98%. Trimming left V 2 bases short and J 6 bases short, with 12 bases between. Germline loops: CDR1 SGHTA, CDR2 FQGNSA. The CDR3 extends over 14 amino acids. The specimen was naive CD4+ T cells from blood. This rearrangement joins TRBV7-2 to TRBJ2-3, with a possible D match to TRBD2 (5 bases). This sequence originates from a young woman with type 1 diabetes. DNA for the CDR3: TGTGCCAGCAGCTTACGACTACCGAGGGATACGCAGTATTTT. This gives the protein CASSLRLPRDTQYF.